The rows below give T cell receptor beta chains drawn from one sample of a study of identical twins. TCRdb ran MiXCR on the 5' RACE reads and lists one entry per CDR3 protein. The repertoire holds approximately 630,000 distinct CDR3 sequences, just over 7% seen once, with less than 2% in the top ten. This sample also appeared in a second study, on yellow fever vaccine responses in identical twins.

Sequenced input: PBMCs. These receptors all stem from a woman between 18 and 29 years old in good health. The CDR3 runs from the conserved cysteine through the conserved F or W. Each record gives: clone size, J gene, D gene, V gene, CDR3 protein, CDR3 DNA. D genes are given only for firm matches. Part of the rows lack a size; the others show once, few, many or a class for expanded clones.

>-|TRBJ2-3|TRBD2|TRBV5-6
CASSYYSSGGRTDTQYF
TGTGCCAGCAGCTACTACTCCTCGGGGGGGCGCACAGATACGCAGTATTTT
>-|TRBJ2-3|TRBD2|TRBV24-1
CATSFGGGYTDTQYF
TGTGCCACCAGTTTTGGGGGGGGGTACACAGATACGCAGTATTTT
>many|TRBJ1-2|-|TRBV7-9
CASSPRTRVNYGYTF
TGTGCCAGCAGCCCCCGGACGAGGGTTAACTATGGCTACACCTTC
>-|TRBJ2-5|-|TRBV24-1
CATSDLFESYQETQYF
TGTGCCACCAGTGATTTGTTCGAATCGTACCAAGAGACCCAGTACTTC
>-|TRBJ2-2|TRBD1|TRBV6-1
CASRTGTGGNGELFF
TGTGCCAGCCGGACCGGGACAGGGGGGAACGGGGAGCTGTTTTTT
>few|TRBJ1-5|TRBD1|TRBV10-3
CAINSDRVNQPQHF
TGTGCCATCAACTCAGACAGGGTCAATCAGCCCCAGCATTTT
>many|TRBJ1-4|TRBD1|TRBV4-1
CASSQEASTGLEEKLFF
TGCGCCAGCAGCCAAGAGGCCTCGACAGGGCTGGAAGAAAAACTGTTTTTT
>many|TRBJ2-1|TRBD1|TRBV29-1
CSVDGTASYNEQFF
TGCAGCGTTGATGGGACAGCCTCCTACAATGAGCAGTTCTTC
>many|TRBJ1-1|TRBD1|TRBV12-3/TRBV12-4
CASTSRTGPNTEAFF
TGTGCCAGCACTAGCAGGACAGGGCCGAACACTGAAGCTTTCTTT
>many|TRBJ2-1|TRBD2|TRBV5-1
CASSPGTSGDFYNEQFF
TGCGCCAGCAGCCCCGGGACTAGCGGGGATTTCTACAATGAGCAGTTCTTC
>many|TRBJ2-3|TRBD2|TRBV7-9
CASSSQGLAGDTDTQYF
TGTGCCAGCAGCTCTCAGGGACTAGCGGGGGACACAGATACGCAGTATTTT
>-|TRBJ1-2|-|TRBV15
CATSKGGGFYGYTF
TGTGCCACCAGCAAAGGGGGAGGGTTTTATGGCTACACCTTC
>few|TRBJ2-7|-|TRBV7-2
CASSPGQVLHEQYF
TGTGCCAGCAGCCCCGGACAAGTTCTCCACGAGCAGTACTTC
>-|TRBJ2-1|-|TRBV5-1
CASSHPNQGSNEQFF
TGCGCCAGCAGCCATCCTAACCAGGGCTCCAATGAGCAGTTCTTC
>-|TRBJ2-1|TRBD1|TRBV5-1
CASSRPGTGDNEQFF
TGCGCCAGCAGCCGTCCCGGGACAGGGGACAATGAGCAGTTCTTC
>few|TRBJ2-1|-|TRBV4-1
CASSLDYRGRFF
TGCGCCAGCAGCCTGGACTATCGTGGGAGGTTCTTC
>-|TRBJ2-7|-|TRBV11-2
CASSSTNQYEQYF
TGTGCCAGCAGCTCGACCAACCAATACGAGCAGTACTTC
>-|TRBJ2-1|TRBD1|TRBV28
CASRPLGGQGALEQFF
TGTGCCAGCCGCCCCCTAGGTGGACAGGGGGCGCTTGAGCAGTTCTTC
>many|TRBJ2-6|-|TRBV29-1
CSVQQGGGANVLTF
TGCAGCGTTCAACAGGGCGGTGGGGCCAACGTCCTGACTTTC
>many|TRBJ2-1|TRBD2|TRBV2
CASRETPGGRNEQFF
TGTGCCAGCAGAGAAACACCGGGGGGGCGGAATGAGCAGTTCTTC
>few|TRBJ2-1|-|TRBV12-3/TRBV12-4
CATNLRGLNEQFF
TGTGCCACCAATTTGCGGGGTTTGAATGAGCAGTTCTTC
>-|TRBJ2-5|TRBD2|TRBV7-6
CASSLGGLGRGQETQYF
TGTGCCAGCAGCTTAGGAGGATTAGGGAGGGGACAAGAGACCCAGTACTTC
>few|TRBJ2-7|-|TRBV20-1
CSARTGTRFSEQYF
TGCAGTGCTAGAACCGGGACGAGATTCTCCGAGCAGTACTTC
>few|TRBJ2-1|-|TRBV5-1
CASSLTGRDNEQFF
TGCGCCAGCAGTCTGACAGGCAGGGACAATGAGCAGTTCTTC
>few|TRBJ2-1|TRBD2|TRBV5-5
CASSLVRGGSDEQFF
TGTGCCAGCAGCTTGGTACGCGGGGGGTCCGATGAGCAGTTCTTC
>many|TRBJ1-6|-|TRBV25-1
CASSGPPGRDNSPLHF
TGTGCCAGCAGTGGCCCTCCGGGACGAGATAATTCACCCCTCCACTTT
>few|TRBJ2-4|TRBD1|TRBV14
CASSVPGQGNIQYF
TGTGCCAGCAGCGTCCCGGGACAGGGAAACATTCAGTACTTC
>many|TRBJ1-4|TRBD1|TRBV14
CASSQRGQAGEKLFF
TGTGCCAGCAGCCAACGGGGACAGGCTGGTGAAAAACTGTTTTTT
>many|TRBJ2-4|-|TRBV2
CASSEFENIQYF
TGTGCCAGCAGTGAGTTCGAAAACATTCAGTACTTC
>many|TRBJ2-7|-|TRBV2
CASSPPLVSYEQYF
TGTGCCAGCAGTCCTCCTCTTGTCTCCTACGAGCAGTACTTC
>few|TRBJ2-3|-|TRBV4-1
CASSQRYRATDTQYF
TGCGCCAGCAGCCAGAGGTATCGGGCCACAGATACGCAGTATTTT
>many|TRBJ2-3|-|TRBV6-4
CASSGTGQSDTQYF
TGTGCCAGCAGTGGCACCGGACAGTCGGATACGCAGTATTTT
>-|TRBJ2-3|-|TRBV5-1
CASSSGSGQGITDTQYF
TGCGCCAGCAGCTCTGGATCAGGGCAGGGCATCACAGATACGCAGTATTTT
>-|TRBJ2-3|TRBD1|TRBV11-2
CASSSTGAFTDTQYF
TGTGCCAGCAGCTCGACAGGGGCTTTCACAGATACGCAGTATTTT
>-|TRBJ1-2|-|TRBV6-5
CASSYGTTNYGYTF
TGTGCCAGCAGTTACGGGACAACCAACTATGGCTACACCTTC
>-|TRBJ2-1|-|TRBV2
CASSSDYWNEQFF
TGTGCCAGCAGTTCGGACTATTGGAATGAGCAGTTCTTC
>-|TRBJ2-1|TRBD2|TRBV9
CASSVAGGPNEQFF
TGTGCCAGCAGCGTAGCGGGAGGGCCGAATGAGCAGTTCTTC
>-|TRBJ2-3|-|TRBV27
CASSLSSGGSQYF
TGTGCCAGCAGTTTATCGAGTGGGGGTTCGCAGTATTTT
>many|TRBJ2-7|TRBD2|TRBV12-3/TRBV12-4
CASNPSGRAGYEQYF
TGTGCCAGCAACCCTAGCGGGAGGGCCGGATACGAGCAGTACTTC
>-|TRBJ2-1|-|TRBV19
CASSIAGRAVEQFF
TGTGCCAGTAGTATAGCTGGGCGGGCGGTTGAGCAGTTCTTC
>few|TRBJ1-5|-|TRBV12-3/TRBV12-4
CASSLTGPDNQPQHF
TGTGCCAGCAGTTTAACGGGGCCAGACAATCAGCCCCAGCATTTT
>few|TRBJ2-6|TRBD1|TRBV10-3
CAIKDNRGFGANVLTF
TGTGCCATCAAAGATAACAGGGGGTTCGGGGCCAACGTCCTGACTTTC
>-|TRBJ1-3|-|TRBV28
CASSDRPQSGNTIYF
TGTGCCAGCAGTGACAGGCCGCAGAGCGGAAACACCATATATTTT
>-|TRBJ2-7|-|TRBV5-1
CASSNRQGAYEQYF
TGCGCCAGCAGCAATAGGCAGGGTGCCTACGAGCAGTACTTC